What follows is one T cell receptor (beta chain) and its context. The target antigen is unknown. Profiled with immunoSEQ multiplex PCR; TCRdb holds only in-frame clones, not every one. The table shows around 25,000 clones, with 80% to 90% occurring only once. The sample is drawn from a study of vaccination effects on CD4 cells after COVID-19. Regarding the study as a whole: Clones of infection and vaccine origin contracted markedly late after vaccination.

Pools of viral peptides were used by the ViraFEST assay to expand antigen-specific CD4+ T cells ahead of sequencing. Following 10 days of culture, CD4+ T cells were isolated. Participants got two doses of BNT162b2 or mRNA-1273 vaccine. None of the vaccinated had previously contracted SARS-CoV-2, and their nucleocapsid antibodies tested negative. Cells had half their medium changed to IL-2 medium on days 3 and 7. This sequence was found in a human donor who received a COVID-19 vaccine. Some clones in this sample may be carry-over from other donors' samples. Sequenced material: CD4+ T cells from PBMCs cultured with SARS-CoV-2 spike peptides, taken after COVID-19 vaccination.

The CDR3 here is CASSKEAGSNYGYTF. For the CDR3, the DNA is TGCGCCAGCAGCAAGGAGGCGGGTTCTAACTATGGCTACACCTTC. This rearrangement joins TRBV5-1 to TRBJ1-2; D gene unclear. V dropped 4 bases and J dropped 0 bases, with 13 bases sitting between them. The CDR3 consists of 15 residues. From germline, CDR1 is SGHRS and CDR2 YFSETQ.